The T cell receptor beta chain described here comes from a study of T cell responses to AZD1222 COVID-19 vaccine. V lost 3 bases, J lost 4 bases, and 12 bases lay in between. This CDR3 contains 14 residues. Germline CDR1 reads MGHDK; CDR2 reads SYGVNS. Profiling relied on immunoSEQ multiplex PCR, and the TCRdb table lists in-frame clones only, not all of them. The repertoire consists of about 92,000 clones, with roughly nine tenths occurring once and the leading ten covering 1.6%. The source material was peripheral blood, sampled on day 0 of AZD1222 vaccination. The receptor was derived from an adult in good health. V and J are TRBV25-1 and TRBJ2-5, with TRBD2 as a possible D gene (6 bases). CDR3 in DNA: TGTGCCAGCAGTGATGCGGGGTCCTTAGAGACCCAGTACTTC. Translation gives CASSDAGSLETQYF.